A selection of T cell receptor beta chains follows, all from one sample in a study of CD8+ T cells in alopecia areata. The repertoire was sequenced with immunoSEQ multiplex PCR; TCRdb's copy has only in-frame clones and lacks some. This table has around 97,000 clones, more than 75% appearing once. The sample here was CD8+ T cells sorted from blood, taken between weeks 30 and 35, from a patient treated with tofacitinib. These receptors came from a human donor with alopecia areata. Both conserved end residues are part of each CDR3. The order of the fields is J gene, V gene, CDR3 protein.

>TRBJ2-3|TRBV6-1
CASSATIRSDTQYF
>TRBJ2-2|TRBV29-1
CSVVGPRRLARNTGELFF
>TRBJ2-7|TRBV11-2
CASSLAGAAWGPGREQYF
>TRBJ2-1|TRBV29-1
CSVLGLAGYNEQFF
>TRBJ1-5|TRBV10-3
CAISEVVSNQPQHF
>TRBJ1-2|TRBV23-1
CASSQSAVYGYTF
>TRBJ1-1|TRBV25-1
CASGGTGITEAFF
>TRBJ2-1|TRBV5-6
CASSLSQGRNYNEQFF
>TRBJ1-2|TRBV9
CASKDRAYGYTF
>TRBJ2-7|TRBV5-6
CASSLGTGYEQYF
>TRBJ2-7|TRBV30
CACAPGAPLAYEQYF
>TRBJ2-7|TRBV27
CASRPLAGGSPYEQYF
>TRBJ2-7|TRBV5-1
CASSLRQGSYEQYF
>TRBJ2-7|TRBV5-1
CASSLGQDEQYF
>TRBJ2-1|TRBV5-1
CASSLTASSYNEQFF
>TRBJ1-1|TRBV6-6
CASKVNLGGDTEAFF
>TRBJ2-3|TRBV29-1
CSVEDPARGGAQYF
>TRBJ2-7|TRBV29-1
CSVEDPEGRSYEQYF
>TRBJ2-5|TRBV4-1
CASEPGQGLPGETQYF
>TRBJ1-5|TRBV23-1
CASSQSRAGGQPQHF
>TRBJ2-1|TRBV7-9
CASSSTRVTDNEQFF
>TRBJ2-5|TRBV29-1
CSAVGSQETQYF
>TRBJ2-3|TRBV5-6
CASSLEGGPDGNTDTQYF
>TRBJ2-1|TRBV6-1
CASSPGTGKFGEQFF
>TRBJ1-3|TRBV29-1
CSVVSWQPLSGNTIYF
>TRBJ1-1|TRBV30
CACRFRGDTEAFF
>TRBJ1-2|TRBV5-6
CASSLESGLYGYTF
>TRBJ1-1|TRBV9
CASSAGTDTEAFF
>TRBJ1-4|TRBV30
CAWDRYNEKLFF
>TRBJ2-3|TRBV30
CAWSVRGLGRTDTQYF
>TRBJ2-5|TRBV23-1
CASSQRGYQETQYF
>TRBJ1-4|TRBV11-2
CASSLGFRLLNEKLFF
>TRBJ2-2|TRBV9
CASSTGGAGGELFF
>TRBJ2-3|TRBV19
CASRPGLAGAADTQYF
>TRBJ2-7|TRBV27
CASTGGTSYEQYF
>TRBJ2-6|TRBV27
CASSPIQGAGANVLTF
>TRBJ2-7|TRBV27
CASSLYPSGRYYEQYF
>TRBJ1-2|TRBV13
CASSSNQGYYGYTF
>TRBJ2-3|TRBV29-1
CSVEDQGQPSPTDTQYF
>TRBJ1-5|TRBV9
CASSGGSDSNQPQHF
>TRBJ2-1|TRBV29-1
CSVHFDRNLGGSYNEQFF